A single sample is the source of the 20 T cell receptor beta chains below, sequenced in a study of cytomegalovirus exposure and HLA in healthy donors. Method: immunoSEQ multiplex PCR; TCRdb's copy keeps in-frame clones and lacks some. The sample lists about 150,000 clones, less than 95% occurring once. The sample was PBMCs. These receptors all stem from a man in his late teens or twenties in good health and CMV-seropositive.

J is TRBJ2-7 and V is TRBV27; 8 bases line up with TRBD2. The CDR3 consists of 13 residues. V was clipped by 5 bases and J by 6 bases; unmatched bases: 6. Germline assignment: CDR1 MNHEY and CDR2 SMNVEV (reference sequence). The CDR3 is CASSIPGGGEQYF. CDR3 in DNA: TGTGCCAGCAGTATCCCCGGGGGGGGCGAGCAGTACTTC.

J is TRBJ1-1 and V is TRBV6-4; D is undetermined. V lost 7 bases to trimming and J lost 1 base, with 13 bases between them. Germline CDR1 reads MRHNA; CDR2 reads SNTAGT. The CDR3 contains 14 residues. This CDR3 is CASTPSPGNTEAFF. CDR3 DNA sequence: TGTGCCAGCACGCCATCCCCAGGGAACACTGAAGCTTTCTTT.

This sequence joins TRBV18 and TRBJ1-1, with D possibly being TRBD1 (5 bases). CDR3 length: 13 amino acids. The V end was cut by 5 bases, the J end by 2 bases, with 9 bases between. Germline CDR1 is KGHSH and CDR2 is LQKENI. CDR3 residues: CASSDSVNTEAFF. CDR3 bases: TGTGCCAGCTCAGACAGCGTAAACACTGAAGCTTTCTTT. The full variable domain, its missing parts supplied by reference TRBV18 and TRBJ1-1, is NAGVMQNPRHLVRRRGQEARLRCSPMKGHSHVYWYRQLPEEGLKFMVYLQKENIIDESGMPKERFSAEFPKEGPSILRIQQVVRGDSAAYFCASSDSVNTEAFFGQGTRLTVV.

The V and J genes are TRBV6-5 and TRBJ2-7, with 10 bases identical to TRBD2. Germline loops: CDR1 MNHEY, CDR2 SVGAGI. The CDR3 length is 14 residues. Trimming at V came to 6 bases and at J to 5 bases, leaving 7 bases not matched to a gene. Written as DNA, the CDR3 is TGTGCCAGCAGGATCGGACTAGCGGAAGACGAGCAGTACTTC. Its translation is CASRIGLAEDEQYF.

To note about this clone: Since the CDR3 does not end with the conserved phenylalanine or tryptophan, this likely comes from a read error. Because the CDR3's place on the DNA is in doubt, the DNA is left out and the CDR3 is given as listed by TCRdb. The rearrangement joins TRBV18 to TRBJ2-3; TRBD1, the table's D call, lacks a check against the DNA. Germline assignment: CDR1 KGHSH and CDR2 LQKENI. The CDR3 is made up of 15 amino acids, end residues included. The CDR3 loop is CASSPEPRPGTGQSL.

This clone came up once. The chain joins TRBV12-2 to TRBJ2-7; the table assigns TRBD1, which was not confirmed against the DNA. TRBV12-2 is annotated as a pseudogene. The CDR3 loop spans 15 amino acids. The CDR3 nucleotides read TGTGCAAGTCGCCAAAAGCGGCAGGGGATACACGAGCAGTACTTC. Its protein product is CASRQKRQGIHEQYF.

This clone occurred once. The chain combines TRBV7-9 with TRBJ1-3; D gene uncertain. The CDR3 is made up of 12 amino acids. The germline V gene has CDR1 SEHNR and CDR2 FQNEAQ (reference sequence). V was shortened by 6 bases and J by 3 bases, with 6 bases between the two germline ends. This CDR3 reads CASSNSGNTIYF. Here the CDR3 DNA reads TGTGCCAGCAGTAACAGTGGAAACACCATATATTTT.

The gene calls are TRBV29-1 and TRBJ2-3, with no clear D. Germline CDR1 SQVTM, CDR2 ANQGSEA. Trimming cost V 3 bases and J 0 bases, with 4 bases left between them. The CDR3 runs to 12 residues. The CDR3 DNA is TGCAGCGTTGAGGCTAGCACAGATACGCAGTATTTT. This translates into CSVEASTDTQYF.

The chain is built from TRBV2 and TRBJ1-2; tentatively, D is TRBD1 (6 bases). The CDR3 is 15 residues long. Trimming removed 6 bases from V and 1 base from J, with 15 bases in between. Per germline, CDR1 SNHLY and CDR2 FYNNEI. CDR3 region: CASRRDRPRNYGYTF. For the CDR3, the DNA is TGTGCCAGCAGGAGAGACAGGCCGCGTAACTATGGCTACACCTTC.

V is TRBV19 and J is TRBJ2-7; 9 bases align to TRBD2. The CDR3 sequence is 14 residues long. Germline V gene lookup returns CDR1 LNHDA and CDR2 SQIVND (reference sequence). With 5 bases clipped from V and 3 bases from J, the junction kept 5 bases outside the gene matches. The CDR3 is CASSYAGGIYEQYF. The CDR3 DNA reads TGTGCCAGTAGTTACGCGGGAGGGATCTACGAGCAGTACTTC.

This chain uses TRBV28 with TRBJ2-3; 9 nucleotides agree with TRBD2. Trimming cost V 2 bases and J 7 bases; bases outside gene matches: 10. The germline gives CDR1 MDHEN, CDR2 SYDVKM. This CDR3 contains 16 residues. The DNA of the CDR3 is TGTGCCAGCAGTTTAGGATTAGCGGGAGTTCAGAATACGCAGTATTTT. This sequence encodes CASSLGLAGVQNTQYF. Together with reference TRBV28 and TRBJ2-3, the CDR3 gives the full variable domain: DVKVTQSSRYLVKRTGEKVFLECVQDMDHENMFWYRQDPGLGLRLIYFSYDVKMKEKGDIPEGYSVSREKKERFSLILESASTNQTSMYLCASSLGLAGVQNTQYFGPGTRLTVL.

The rearrangement joins TRBV7-9 to TRBJ2-7, with TRBD1 matching over 11 bases. The germline V gene has CDR1 SEHNR and CDR2 FQNEAQ (reference sequence). The J segment lost 3 bases and the V segment lost 2 bases, leaving 6 bases of the junction unmatched. This CDR3 comprises 16 residues. CDR3 loop: CASSLWVGTGGYEQYF. The CDR3 region has the DNA TGTGCCAGCAGCTTATGGGTCGGGACAGGGGGCTACGAGCAGTACTTC. Looking up the rest from reference TRBV7-9 and TRBJ2-7 gives the full variable domain: DTGVSQNPRHKITKRGQNVTFRCDPISEHNRLYWYRQTLGQGPEFLTYFQNEAQLEKSRLLSDRFSAERPKGSFSTLEIQRTEQGDSAMYLCASSLWVGTGGYEQYFGPGTRLTVT.

The V call is TRBV9, the J call TRBJ2-7; 8 nucleotides align to TRBD2. The V gene's germline CDR1 is SGDLS and CDR2 YYNGEE. This CDR3 comprises 14 residues. V shed 3 bases, J shed 10 bases, and the junction held 12 bases outside the gene matches. For the CDR3, the DNA is TGTGCCAGCAGCGCCGGGACTAGGGGTTTCGTTCAGTACTTC. Translating gives CASSAGTRGFVQYF.

The chain carries TRBV27 and TRBJ2-5, with 8 nucleotides matching TRBD2. The ends lost 7 bases at V and 3 bases at J; junction bases unmatched: 10. Germline V CDR1 and CDR2: MNHEY, SMNVEV (reference sequence). This CDR3 region has 15 residues. CDR3 loop: CASKHSPAGEETQYF. Here the CDR3 DNA reads TGTGCCAGCAAACACTCCCCAGCGGGAGAAGAGACCCAGTACTTC.

V is TRBV18 and J is TRBJ2-7, with D possibly TRBD2 on 6 matching bases. Germline V gives CDR1 KGHSH, CDR2 LQKENI. The CDR3 has 15 amino acids. The V gene lost 6 bases and the J gene lost 2 bases, with 17 bases spanning the gap. CDR3 DNA: TGTGCCAGCTCGCAACGCGGGGACGGAGCCTACGAGCAGTACTTC. Its protein is CASSQRGDGAYEQYF.

The rearrangement joins TRBV29-1 to TRBJ2-1; 8 bases agree with TRBD2. The CDR3 is 13 residues long. Per the germline V gene, CDR1 is SQVTM and CDR2 is ANQGSEA. The DNA of the CDR3 is TGCACCGGGAGGGGGGGGACGTTGAATGAGCAGTTCTTC. Protein sequence: CTGRGGTLNEQFF.

J is TRBJ2-7 and V is TRBV6-1; 8 bases align to TRBD1. The CDR3 runs 14 residues. Germline V gene lookup returns CDR1 MNHNS and CDR2 SASEGT. The V segment lost 6 bases and the J segment 0 bases; nucleotides outside the gene matches: 4. This CDR3 reads CASRGQASSYEQYF. In nucleotides, the CDR3 is TGTGCCAGCAGGGGACAGGCCAGCTCCTACGAGCAGTACTTC.

The gene calls are TRBV6-5 and TRBJ1-2, with TRBD1 matching 8 bases. The CDR3 is 14 amino acids. CDR1 and CDR2 from the germline V gene are MNHEY and SVGAGI. V shed 6 bases, J shed 8 bases, and the junction held 11 bases outside the gene matches. Written as DNA, the CDR3 is TGTGCCAGCAGGAGAACTCTAAGGACAGGGGGCTACACCTTC. It encodes CASRRTLRTGGYTF.

J is TRBJ2-3 and V is TRBV18, with TRBD1 matching 11 bases. Looked up from germline, CDR1 is KGHSH and CDR2 is LQKENI. Trimming at V came to 5 bases and at J to 1 base, leaving 2 bases not matched to a gene. The CDR3 is made up of 15 amino acids. CDR3 sequence (DNA): TGTGCCAGCTCAAAGGGACAGGGGGGCACAGATACGCAGTATTTT. Its protein product is CASSKGQGGTDTQYF. Using reference TRBV18 and TRBJ2-3 for the parts outside the CDR3, the full variable domain is NAGVMQNPRHLVRRRGQEARLRCSPMKGHSHVYWYRQLPEEGLKFMVYLQKENIIDESGMPKERFSAEFPKEGPSILRIQQVVRGDSAAYFCASSKGQGGTDTQYFGPGTRLTVL.

This clone was picked up a small number of times. The V call is TRBV4-1, the J call TRBJ2-7; a weak D match, TRBD2 (5 bases). Trimming pared 6 bases from V and 0 bases from J, leaving 15 bases between. CDR1 is MGHRA and CDR2 is YSYEKL in the germline V gene. This CDR3 has 15 amino acids. The CDR3 region is CASSPYGSRSYEQYF. DNA for the CDR3: TGCGCCAGCAGTCCCTATGGGAGCCGCTCCTACGAGCAGTACTTC.